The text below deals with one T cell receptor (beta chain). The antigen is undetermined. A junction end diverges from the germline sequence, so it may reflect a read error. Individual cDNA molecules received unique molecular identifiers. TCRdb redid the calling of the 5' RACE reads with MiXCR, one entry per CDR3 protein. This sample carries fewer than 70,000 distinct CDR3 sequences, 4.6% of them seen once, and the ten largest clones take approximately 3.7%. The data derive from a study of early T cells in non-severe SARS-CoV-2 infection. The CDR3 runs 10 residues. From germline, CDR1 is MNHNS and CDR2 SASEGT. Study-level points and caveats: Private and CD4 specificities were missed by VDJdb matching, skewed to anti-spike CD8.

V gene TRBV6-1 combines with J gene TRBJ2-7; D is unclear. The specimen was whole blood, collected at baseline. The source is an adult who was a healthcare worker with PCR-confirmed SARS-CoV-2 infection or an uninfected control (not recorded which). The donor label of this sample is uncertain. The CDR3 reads CASSENKVDF. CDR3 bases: TGTGCCAGCAGTGAAAATAAGGTGGACTTC.